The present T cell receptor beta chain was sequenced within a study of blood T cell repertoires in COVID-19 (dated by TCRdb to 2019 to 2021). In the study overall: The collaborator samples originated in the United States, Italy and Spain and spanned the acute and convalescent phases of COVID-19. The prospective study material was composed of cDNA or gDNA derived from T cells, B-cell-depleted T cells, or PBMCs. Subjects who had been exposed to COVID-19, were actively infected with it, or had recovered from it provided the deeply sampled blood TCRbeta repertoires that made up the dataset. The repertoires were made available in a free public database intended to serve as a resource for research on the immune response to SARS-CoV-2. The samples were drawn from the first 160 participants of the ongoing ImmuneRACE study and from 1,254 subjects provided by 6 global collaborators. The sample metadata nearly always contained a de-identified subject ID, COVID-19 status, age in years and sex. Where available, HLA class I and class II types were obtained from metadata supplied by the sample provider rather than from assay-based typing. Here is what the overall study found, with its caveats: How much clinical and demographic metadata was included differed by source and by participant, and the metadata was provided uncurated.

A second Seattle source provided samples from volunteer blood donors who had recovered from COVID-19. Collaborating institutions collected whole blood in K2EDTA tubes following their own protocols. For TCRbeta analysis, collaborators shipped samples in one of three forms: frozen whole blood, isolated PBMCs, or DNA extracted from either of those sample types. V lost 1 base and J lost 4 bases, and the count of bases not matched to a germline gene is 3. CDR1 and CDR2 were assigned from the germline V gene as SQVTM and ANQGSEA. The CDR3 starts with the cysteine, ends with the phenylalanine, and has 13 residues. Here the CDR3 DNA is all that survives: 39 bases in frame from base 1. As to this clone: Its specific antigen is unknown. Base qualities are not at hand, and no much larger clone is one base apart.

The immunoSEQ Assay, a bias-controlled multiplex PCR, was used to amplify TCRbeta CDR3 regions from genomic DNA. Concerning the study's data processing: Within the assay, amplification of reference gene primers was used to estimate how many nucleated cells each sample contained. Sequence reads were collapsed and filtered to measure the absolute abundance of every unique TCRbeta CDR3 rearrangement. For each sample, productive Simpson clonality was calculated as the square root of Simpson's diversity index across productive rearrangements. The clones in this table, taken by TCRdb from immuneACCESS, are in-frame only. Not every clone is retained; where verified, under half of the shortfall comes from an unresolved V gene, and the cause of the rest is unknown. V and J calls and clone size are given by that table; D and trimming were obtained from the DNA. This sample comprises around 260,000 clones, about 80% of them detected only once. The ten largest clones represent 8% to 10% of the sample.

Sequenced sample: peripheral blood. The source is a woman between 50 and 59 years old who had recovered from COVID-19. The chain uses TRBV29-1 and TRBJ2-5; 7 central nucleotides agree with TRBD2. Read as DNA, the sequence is TGCAGCGTTGAAGTTCGCGGGGGAGAGACCCAGTACTTC. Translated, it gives CSVEVRGGETQYF.